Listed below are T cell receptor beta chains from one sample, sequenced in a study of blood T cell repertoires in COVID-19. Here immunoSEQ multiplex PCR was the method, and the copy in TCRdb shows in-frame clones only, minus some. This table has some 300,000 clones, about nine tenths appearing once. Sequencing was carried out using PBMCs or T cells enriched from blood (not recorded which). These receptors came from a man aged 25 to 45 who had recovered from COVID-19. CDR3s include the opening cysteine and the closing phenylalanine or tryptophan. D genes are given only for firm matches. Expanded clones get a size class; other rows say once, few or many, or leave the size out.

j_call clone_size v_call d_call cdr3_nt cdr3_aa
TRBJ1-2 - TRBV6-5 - TGTGCCAGCAGGGGTTCCGCAGGGGACAACTATGGCTACACCTTC CASRGSAGDNYGYTF
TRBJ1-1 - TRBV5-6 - TGTGCCAGCAGCTCAGAACTAGGACGGGTTTACACTGAAGCTTTCTTT CASSSELGRVYTEAFF
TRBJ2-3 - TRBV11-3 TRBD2 TGTGCCAGCAGCTCGGGGACTAGCGGGAGTAGGGTAGATACGCAGTATTTT CASSSGTSGSRVDTQYF
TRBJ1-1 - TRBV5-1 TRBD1 TGCGCCAGCAGCTTTCTGACAGGGGTCATGAACACTGAAGCTTTCTTT CASSFLTGVMNTEAFF
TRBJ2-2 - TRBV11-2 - TGTGCCAGCAGCTTAGACAGGGGCCGGGAGCTGTTTTTT CASSLDRGRELFF
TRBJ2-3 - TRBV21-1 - TGTGCCAGACTACGGGGTCTTCGACTAGCTGGTAAGGGGCCAGATACGCAGTATTTT CARLRGLRLAGKGPDTQYF
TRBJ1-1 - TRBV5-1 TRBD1 TGCGCCAGCAGCTTGGGCCGGACAGGGGCGAACACTGAAGCTTTCTTT CASSLGRTGANTEAFF
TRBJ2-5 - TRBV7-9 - TGTGCCAGCAGCATTACTACAGGGATCCAAGAGACCCAGTACTTC CASSITTGIQETQYF
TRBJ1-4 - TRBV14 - TGTGCCAGCAGCCAAGGGCGGCAGCAAAAACTGTTTTTT CASSQGRQQKLFF
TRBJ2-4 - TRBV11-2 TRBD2 TGTGCCAGCAGCTTAGATCCCGCTAGCGGGAGAAACATTCAGTACTTC CASSLDPASGRNIQYF
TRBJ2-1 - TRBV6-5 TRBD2 TGTGCCAGCAGTTACTCGGCTAGCGGGAACAATGAGCAGTTCTTC CASSYSASGNNEQFF
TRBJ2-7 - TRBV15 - TGTGCCACCAGCAAGGCGACAGCTTTTGTTTACGAGCAGTACTTC CATSKATAFVYEQYF
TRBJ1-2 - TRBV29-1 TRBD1 TGCAGCGTCCTCCGATTCAGACAGGGATTAGTATATGGCTACACCTTC CSVLRFRQGLVYGYTF
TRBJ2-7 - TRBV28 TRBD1 TGTGCCAGCATGGCACCCTCCGGGACAGATCCCTACGAGCAGTACTTC CASMAPSGTDPYEQYF
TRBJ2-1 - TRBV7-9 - TGTGCCAGCAGCCCTCTGTCGAGCTCCTACAATGAGCAGTTCTTC CASSPLSSSYNEQFF
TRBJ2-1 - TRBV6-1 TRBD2 TGTGCCAGCAGTGGCCTCCTGGCGGGGGAGAGGCGGGCCTACAATGAGCAGTTCTTC CASSGLLAGERRAYNEQFF
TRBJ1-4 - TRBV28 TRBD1 TGTGCCAGCAGTTTGTACGGCAGGGGGCGAGAAAATGAAAAACTGTTTTTT CASSLYGRGRENEKLFF
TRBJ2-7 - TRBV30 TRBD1 TGTGCCTGGAGGGACAGGGTAGGCTACGAGCAGTACTTC CAWRDRVGYEQYF
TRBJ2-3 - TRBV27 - TGTGCCAGCAGCCGCAGAGGGCGGGGCACAGATACGCAGTATTTT CASSRRGRGTDTQYF
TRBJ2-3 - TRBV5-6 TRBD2 TGTGCCAGCAGCTCCGATCAACCGACTAGCGTGGGCACAGATACGCAGTATTTT CASSSDQPTSVGTDTQYF
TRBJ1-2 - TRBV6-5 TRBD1 TGTGCCAGCACCTTCGAGGGGGCACCCAACTATGGCTACACCTTC CASTFEGAPNYGYTF
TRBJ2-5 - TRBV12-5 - TGTGCTAGCCTAGGCGCCTGGGAAGAGACCCAGTACTTC CASLGAWEETQYF
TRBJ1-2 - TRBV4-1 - TGCGCCAGCAGCCAAGAAGGGGCCTTTAACTATGGCTACACCTTC CASSQEGAFNYGYTF
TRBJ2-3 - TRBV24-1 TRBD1 TGTGCCACCAGTGAACCTTCAGGGGGCTGGGGCACAGATACGCAGTATTTT CATSEPSGGWGTDTQYF
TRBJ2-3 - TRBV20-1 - TGCAGTGCTAGTGACGGGGGGCGCGGAGATACGCAGTATTTT CSASDGGRGDTQYF
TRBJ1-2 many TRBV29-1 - TGCAGCGTTGGGACAGAGTTCTATGGCTACACCTTC CSVGTEFYGYTF
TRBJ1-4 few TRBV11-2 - TGTGCCAGCAGCAATAGTCCCAAGAGCGGTGAAAAACTGTTTTTT CASSNSPKSGEKLFF
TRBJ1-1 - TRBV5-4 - TGTGCCAGCAGCTTGGGTACATTTCGGGACACGACCTTGAACACTGAAGCTTTCTTT CASSLGTFRDTTLNTEAFF
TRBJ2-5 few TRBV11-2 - TGTGCCAGCAGCTTAGGGTCCCGAGGCCAAGAGACCCAGTACTTC CASSLGSRGQETQYF
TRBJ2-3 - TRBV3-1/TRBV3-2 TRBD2 TGTGCCAGCAGCCCCGGGTGGGTAGCGGGCACTAGCACAGATACGCAGTATTTT CASSPGWVAGTSTDTQYF
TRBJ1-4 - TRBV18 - TGTGCCAGCTCCCTCAATGCCTTTCCCGGTGAAAAACTGTTTTTT CASSLNAFPGEKLFF
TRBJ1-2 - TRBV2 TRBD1 TGTGCCAGCAGTGAAGTTTCGACAGGGGTCGGCTACACCTTC CASSEVSTGVGYTF
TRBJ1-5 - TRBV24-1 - TGTGCCACCGCCCTGGGAGGGAAACATCAGCCCCAGCATTTT CATALGGKHQPQHF
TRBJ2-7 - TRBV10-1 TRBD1 TGCGCCAGCAGTGAGAGTTCCAGGGGGAACTACGAGCAGTACTTC CASSESSRGNYEQYF
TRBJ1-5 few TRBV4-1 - TGCGCCAGCAGCCAAGTAGGGATAGGATCGGGGCAGCCCCAGCATTTT CASSQVGIGSGQPQHF
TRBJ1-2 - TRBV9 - TGTGCCAGCAGCTCATATCGGGGGGCTGGTGGCTACACCTTC CASSSYRGAGGYTF
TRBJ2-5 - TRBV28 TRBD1 TGTGCCAGCAGTTTCGGGACAGCAACTCAAGAGACCCAGTACTTC CASSFGTATQETQYF
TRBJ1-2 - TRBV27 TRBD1 TGTGCCAGCCGGCCAGCCGGGACAGGGAGCGGCTACACCTTC CASRPAGTGSGYTF
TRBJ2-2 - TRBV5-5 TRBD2 TGTGCCAGCAGCTTGATAGCGGGGGCGAACACCGGGGAGCTGTTTTTT CASSLIAGANTGELFF
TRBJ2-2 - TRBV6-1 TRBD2 TGTGCCAGCAGTGACGGGACTACGAACACCGGGGAGCTGTTTTTT CASSDGTTNTGELFF
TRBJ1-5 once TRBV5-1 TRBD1 TGCGCCAGCAGCCCTGGGACAGAGCGTCAGCCCCAGCATTTT CASSPGTERQPQHF
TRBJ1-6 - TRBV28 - TGTGCCAGCAGTTGGTCAAGGGGGGGGTATTCACCCCTCCACTTT CASSWSRGGYSPLHF
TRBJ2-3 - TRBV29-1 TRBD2 TGCAGCGCCGGGACTAGCGGGAGCACAGATACGCAGTATTTT CSAGTSGSTDTQYF
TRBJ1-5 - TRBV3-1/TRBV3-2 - TGTGCCAGCAGCCAAGATGGCGGGAGTAGTCAGCCCCAGCATTTT CASSQDGGSSQPQHF
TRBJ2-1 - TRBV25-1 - TGTGCCAGCGGACATCCACATGAGCAGTTCTTC CASGHPHEQFF
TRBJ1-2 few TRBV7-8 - TGTGCCAGCAGCTTAAGAGGATTACCACGCTACACCTTC CASSLRGLPRYTF
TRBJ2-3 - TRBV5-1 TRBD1 TGCGCCAGCAGCTTCCCGGACAGGGGCACAGATACGCAGTATTTT CASSFPDRGTDTQYF
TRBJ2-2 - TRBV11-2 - TGTGCCAGCAGCTTTTTAGGTCGGGACACCGGGGAGCTGTTTTTT CASSFLGRDTGELFF
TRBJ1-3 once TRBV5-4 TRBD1 TGTGCCAGCAGCATTACAGGGGGAGGAAACACCATATATTTT CASSITGGGNTIYF
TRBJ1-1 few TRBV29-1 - TGCAGCGGGGAGTCCGTAGGGAGCACTGAAGCTTTCTTT CSGESVGSTEAFF
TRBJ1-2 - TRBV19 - TGTGCCAGTAGTATAGGGGCCCTACAGGCCGCCTATGGCTACACCTTC CASSIGALQAAYGYTF
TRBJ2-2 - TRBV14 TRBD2 TGTGCCAGCAGCCAAGCTCGATGGGGAGGGAAGGACACCGGGGAGCTGTTTTTT CASSQARWGGKDTGELFF
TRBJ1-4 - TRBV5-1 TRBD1 TGCGCCAGCAGCTTGCAGGGCAGGGGGACAGAAAAACTGTTTTTT CASSLQGRGTEKLFF
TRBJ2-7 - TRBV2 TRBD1 TGTGCCAGCAGGACACCGGGACAGGGGTTTATATCCTACGAGCAGTACTTC CASRTPGQGFISYEQYF